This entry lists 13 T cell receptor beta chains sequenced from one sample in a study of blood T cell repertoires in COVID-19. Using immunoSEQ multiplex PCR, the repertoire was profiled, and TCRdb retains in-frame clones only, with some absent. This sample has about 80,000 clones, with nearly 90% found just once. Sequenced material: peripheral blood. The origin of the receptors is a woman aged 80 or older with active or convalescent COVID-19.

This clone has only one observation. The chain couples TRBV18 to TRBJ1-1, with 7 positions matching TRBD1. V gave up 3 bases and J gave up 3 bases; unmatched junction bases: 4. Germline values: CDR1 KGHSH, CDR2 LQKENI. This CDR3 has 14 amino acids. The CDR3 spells CASSPDRAYTEAFF. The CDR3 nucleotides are TGTGCCAGCTCACCTGACAGGGCTTACACTGAAGCTTTCTTT.

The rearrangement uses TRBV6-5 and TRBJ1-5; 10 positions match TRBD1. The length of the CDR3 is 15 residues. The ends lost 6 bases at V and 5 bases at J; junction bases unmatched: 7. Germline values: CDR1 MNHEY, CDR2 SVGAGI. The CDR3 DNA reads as TGTGCCAGCAGACTCGACAGGGGGCGGCATCAGCCCCAGCATTTT. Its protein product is CASRLDRGRHQPQHF.

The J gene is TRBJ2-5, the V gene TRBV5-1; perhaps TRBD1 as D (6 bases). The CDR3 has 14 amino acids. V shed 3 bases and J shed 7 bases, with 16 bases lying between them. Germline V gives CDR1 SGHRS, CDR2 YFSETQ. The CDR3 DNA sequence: TGCGCCAGCAGCTATAACAGGGCCGGCGGGACCCAGTACTTC. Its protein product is CASSYNRAGGTQYF.

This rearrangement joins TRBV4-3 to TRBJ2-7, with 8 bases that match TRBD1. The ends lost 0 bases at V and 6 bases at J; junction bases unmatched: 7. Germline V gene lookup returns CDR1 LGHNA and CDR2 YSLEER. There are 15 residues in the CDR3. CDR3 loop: CASSQEFLGQAEQYF. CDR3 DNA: TGCGCCAGCAGCCAAGAATTCCTGGGACAGGCCGAGCAGTACTTC.

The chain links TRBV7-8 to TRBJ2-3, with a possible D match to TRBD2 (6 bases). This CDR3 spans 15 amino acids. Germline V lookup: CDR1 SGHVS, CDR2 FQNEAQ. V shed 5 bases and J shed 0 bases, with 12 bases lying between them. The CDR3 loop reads CASSRVSGSTDTQYF. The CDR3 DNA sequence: TGTGCCAGCAGCCGCGTTAGCGGTAGCACAGATACGCAGTATTTT.

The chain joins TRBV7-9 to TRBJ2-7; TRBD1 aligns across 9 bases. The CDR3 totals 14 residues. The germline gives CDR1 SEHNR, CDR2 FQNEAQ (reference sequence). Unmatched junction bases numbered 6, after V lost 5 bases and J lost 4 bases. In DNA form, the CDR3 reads TGTGCCAGCAGCCGGGGGACAGGGTTTTACGAGCAGTACTTC. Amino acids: CASSRGTGFYEQYF.

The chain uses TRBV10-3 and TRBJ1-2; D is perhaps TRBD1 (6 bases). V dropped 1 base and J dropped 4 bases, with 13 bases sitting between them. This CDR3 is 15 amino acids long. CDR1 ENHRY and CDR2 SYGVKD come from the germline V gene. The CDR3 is CAISEWAGVGYGYTF. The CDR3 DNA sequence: TGTGCCATCAGTGAGTGGGCAGGGGTTGGCTATGGCTACACCTTC.

For the CDR3, the DNA is TGTGCCAGCAGCCCTGACAGTTCAGATACGCAGTATTTT. Residues: CASSPDSSDTQYF. The rearrangement links TRBV11-3 to TRBJ2-3, with a possible D match to TRBD1 (5 bases). The CDR3 loop spans 13 amino acids. Germline V gene sequence: CDR1 SGHNT, CDR2 YENEEA. V was pared by 5 bases and J by 4 bases, with 10 bases between.

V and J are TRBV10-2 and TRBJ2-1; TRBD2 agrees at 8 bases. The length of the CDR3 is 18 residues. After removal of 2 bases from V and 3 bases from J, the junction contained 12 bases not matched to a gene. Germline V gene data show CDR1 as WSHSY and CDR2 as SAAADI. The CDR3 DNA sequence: TGCGCCAGCAGTGAGGGCGGGGGGTCGCTAAAAGTCTACAATGAGCAGTTCTTC. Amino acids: CASSEGGGSLKVYNEQFF.

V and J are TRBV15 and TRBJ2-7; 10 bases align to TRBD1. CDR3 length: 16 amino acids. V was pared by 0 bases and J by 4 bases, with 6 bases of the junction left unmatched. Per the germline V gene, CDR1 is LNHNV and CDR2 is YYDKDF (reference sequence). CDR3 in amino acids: CATSRESGTGVYEQYF. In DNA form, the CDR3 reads TGTGCCACCAGCAGAGAAAGCGGGACAGGGGTATACGAGCAGTACTTC.

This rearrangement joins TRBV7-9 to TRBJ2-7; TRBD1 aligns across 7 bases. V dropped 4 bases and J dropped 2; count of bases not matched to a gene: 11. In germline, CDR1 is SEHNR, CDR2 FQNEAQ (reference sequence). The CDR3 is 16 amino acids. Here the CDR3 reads CASSYSRQGETYEQYF. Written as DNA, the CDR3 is TGTGCCAGCAGCTATAGTCGGCAGGGGGAGACCTACGAGCAGTACTTC.

CDR3 sequence (DNA): TGTGCCAGCAGCTTAATGGACACTAACACCGGGGAGCTGTTTTTT. Translated: CASSLMDTNTGELFF. The rearrangement uses TRBV7-6 and TRBJ2-2, with a weak D call TRBD1 (5 bases). Germline V gene data show CDR1 as SGHVS and CDR2 as FNYEAQ. The germline V and J ends were trimmed by 2 bases and 2 bases, with 9 bases remaining between them. This CDR3 is built from 15 residues.

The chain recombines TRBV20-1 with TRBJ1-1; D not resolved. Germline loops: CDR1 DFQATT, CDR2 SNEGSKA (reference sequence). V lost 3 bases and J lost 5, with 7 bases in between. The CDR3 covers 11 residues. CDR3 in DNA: TGCAGTGCTAGGCGCCCGACTGAAGCTTTCTTT. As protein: CSARRPTEAFF.